Below, 22 T cell receptor beta chains from the same sample are listed, as sequenced in a study of cytomegalovirus exposure and HLA in healthy donors. The PCR employed 60 Vbeta primers together with 13 Jbeta primers. Assay used: immunoSEQ multiplex PCR; TCRdb lists only in-frame clones, some missing. Here the sample spans about 110,000 clones, about four fifths being singletons. The sample taken for sequencing was PBMCs. The receptors shown here come from a woman in her twenties or thirties in good health and CMV-seronegative.

The gene calls are TRBV7-2 and TRBJ2-7, with D hard to call. The CDR3 sequence is 17 residues long. The germline gives CDR1 SGHTA, CDR2 FQGNSA. Trimming shortened V by 4 bases and J by 2 bases, and 21 bases separated the two germline ends. The CDR3 DNA sequence: TGTGCCAGCAGCTCTGAGGCCCTAAACGCAAAAACCTACGAGCAGTACTTC. It codes for CASSSEALNAKTYEQYF.

V and J are TRBV7-2 and TRBJ1-2; TRBD1 might be the D (5 bases). Per the germline V gene, CDR1 is SGHTA and CDR2 is FQGNSA. The CDR3 loop spans 16 amino acids. The V end was cut by 3 bases, the J end by 0 bases, with 14 bases between. As DNA, the CDR3 is TGTGCCAGCAGCTTGTACGGGGGGGAAGCTAACTATGGCTACACCTTC. It translates to CASSLYGGEANYGYTF.

This sequence joins TRBV11-3 and TRBJ2-1; 8 positions agree with TRBD2. CDR1 and CDR2 (germline): SGHNT, YENEEA. The V and J ends lost 2 bases and 7 bases, in that order; junction bases with no gene match: 13. This CDR3 has 17 residues. CDR3 residues: CASSLFKSGGPRNEQFF. CDR3 coding DNA: TGTGCCAGCAGCTTATTTAAGTCGGGAGGGCCGAGAAATGAGCAGTTCTTC.

This clone appeared a few times. V gene TRBV29-1 combines with J gene TRBJ2-5; D might be TRBD2 (5 bases). The germline V and J ends were trimmed by 1 base and 0 bases, with 12 bases remaining between them. The CDR3 is 15 residues long. CDR1 is SQVTM and CDR2 is ANQGSEA in the germline V gene. The CDR3 loop is CSVEGWEPYQETQYF. The CDR3 nucleotides read TGCAGCGTTGAAGGGTGGGAGCCCTACCAAGAGACCCAGTACTTC.

Written as DNA, the CDR3 is TGCGCCAGCAGCCAAGCCCGGGACAGATACTACGAGCAGTACTTC. As protein: CASSQARDRYYEQYF. The chain couples TRBV4-3 to TRBJ2-7, with 7 bases aligning to TRBD1. The V and J ends lost 1 base and 3 bases, in that order; junction bases with no gene match: 6. This CDR3 region has 15 residues. Germline V gene lookup returns CDR1 LGHNA and CDR2 YSLEER.

CDR3 coding DNA: TGTGCCAGCCGGACAGGCTACGAGCAGTACTTC. Amino acids: CASRTGYEQYF. The genes are TRBV27 and TRBJ2-7, with 7 bases matching TRBD1. Losses at the gene ends were 8 bases for V and 3 bases for J; bases not matched to a gene: 1. Germline assignment: CDR1 MNHEY and CDR2 SMNVEV (reference sequence). The CDR3 consists of 11 residues.

The V and J genes are TRBV9 and TRBJ2-1; 9 positions match TRBD2. The ends lost 0 bases at V and 7 bases at J; junction bases unmatched: 8. CDR1 is SGDLS, CDR2 YYNGEE, per germline. The CDR3 consists of 16 residues. In nucleotides, the CDR3 is TGTGCCAGCAGCGTAGGGGCGGGAGGGCCTCAAAATGAGCAGTTCTTC. As protein: CASSVGAGGPQNEQFF.

This clone was seen a single time. This rearrangement joins TRBV6-6 to TRBJ1-1; tentative D call: TRBD1 (5 bases). Deletions cut 5 bases from V and 5 bases from J, with 15 bases between. This CDR3 contains 14 residues. Germline CDR1 reads MNHNY; CDR2 reads SVGAGI (reference sequence). CDR3 DNA: TGTGCCAGCAGTCCCCCCGGGGGTGGGACTGAAGCTTTCTTT. It specifies CASSPPGGGTEAFF.

The chain joins TRBV29-1 to TRBJ2-3; unclear D gene. V lost 3 bases and J 0 bases, leaving 7 bases between the germline ends. Germline CDR1 SQVTM, CDR2 ANQGSEA. The CDR3 is made up of 13 amino acids. This CDR3 is CSVDVESTDTQYF. CDR3 nucleotide sequence: TGCAGCGTTGACGTAGAGAGCACAGATACGCAGTATTTT.

DNA of the CDR3: TGTGCCAGCTCACCGTTAACTCGAGAGCAGTTCTTC. It translates to CASSPLTREQFF. V usage is TRBV18 and J usage is TRBJ2-1; D is undetermined. This CDR3 has 12 amino acids. Deletions cut 3 bases from V and 10 bases from J, with 10 bases between. From germline, CDR1 is KGHSH and CDR2 LQKENI.

This chain links TRBV5-5 with TRBJ2-7; 9 bases agree with TRBD1. CDR1 SGHKS and CDR2 YYEKEE come from the germline V gene (reference sequence). Trimming at V came to 7 bases and at J to 3 bases, leaving 8 bases not matched to a gene. CDR3 length: 14 amino acids. CDR3 protein: CASGYGTGFYEQYF. The CDR3 DNA reads as TGTGCCAGCGGCTACGGGACAGGGTTCTACGAGCAGTACTTC. Full variable domain (remainder filled in from reference TRBV5-5 and TRBJ2-7): DAGVTQSPTHLIKTRGQQVTLRCSPISGHKSVSWYQQVLGQGPQFIFQYYEKEERGRGNFPDRFSARQFPNYSSELNVNALLLGDSALYLCASGYGTGFYEQYFGPGTRLTVT.

V gene TRBV28 combines with J gene TRBJ2-5; 7 nucleotides match TRBD1. The CDR3 is made up of 16 amino acids. Losses at the gene ends were 7 bases for V and 3 bases for J; bases not matched to a gene: 14. In germline, CDR1 is MDHEN, CDR2 SYDVKM. The CDR3 nucleotides are TGTGCCAGCAACCCCCGCCGCCGACAGGGAAAAGAGACCCAGTACTTC. Translation gives CASNPRRRQGKETQYF.

This clone was picked up one time. The V gene is TRBV7-2, the J gene TRBJ2-7; possibly TRBD1 for D (5 bases). CDR1 and CDR2 from the germline V gene are SGHTA and FQGNSA. The germline V and J ends were trimmed by 4 bases and 0 bases, with 13 bases remaining between them. The CDR3 is 15 amino acids. In nucleotides, the CDR3 is TGTGCCAGCAGCTCCCGACAGCCAAGCTCCTACGAGCAGTACTTC. It translates to CASSSRQPSSYEQYF.

This clone was counted between two and nine times. The gene calls are TRBV19 and TRBJ1-1; 9 nucleotides agree with TRBD1. The V and J ends lost 8 bases and 5 bases, in that order; junction bases with no gene match: 12. This CDR3 contains 15 residues. Germline CDR1 is LNHDA and CDR2 is SQIVND (reference sequence). CDR3 loop: CASLYFGQGLTEAFF. CDR3 DNA sequence: TGTGCCAGTCTATATTTCGGACAGGGGCTTACTGAAGCTTTCTTT.

The V gene is TRBV25-1, the J gene TRBJ2-2; TRBD1 agrees at 9 bases. Trimming at V came to 4 bases and at J to 5 bases, leaving 8 bases not matched to a gene. CDR1 MGHDK and CDR2 SYGVNS come from the germline V gene. The CDR3 length is 16 residues. In DNA, the CDR3 is TGTGCCAGCAGTGGGATACAGGGGGCACAGACCGGGGAGCTGTTTTTT. Translation gives CASSGIQGAQTGELFF.

The chain combines TRBV7-6 with TRBJ2-7; possible D gene TRBD1, 6 bases. Germline-derived CDR1 and CDR2 are SGHVS and FNYEAQ. V lost 2 bases and J 6 bases, leaving 8 bases between the germline ends. The CDR3 spans 12 residues. The CDR3 DNA sequence: TGTGCCAGCAGCTTAAGAGGGGGCGAGCAGTACTTC. It specifies CASSLRGGEQYF.

The chain combines TRBV13 with TRBJ2-7, with a tentative D call TRBD2 (6 bases). The CDR3 is 12 residues long. Germline V CDR1 and CDR2: PRHDT, FYEKMQ (reference sequence). Trimming removed 6 bases from V and 12 bases from J, with 18 bases in between. For the CDR3, the DNA is TGTGCCAGCAGTCTAGAAACGGGGGAACGGTACTTC. Protein product: CASSLETGERYF. The whole variable domain, remainder taken from reference TRBV13 and TRBJ2-7, is AAGVIQSPRHLIKEKRETATLKCYPIPRHDTVYWYQQGPGQDPQFLISFYEKMQSDKGSIPDRFSAQQFSDYHSELNMSSLELGDSALYFCASSLETGERYFGPGTRLTVT.

V usage is TRBV5-1 and J usage is TRBJ1-1; TRBD1 might be the D (6 bases). The CDR3 extends over 18 amino acids. Germline CDR1 is SGHRS and CDR2 is YFSETQ. The V end lost 0 bases, the J end lost 3 bases, and 21 bases lay between the germline ends. The CDR3 DNA sequence: TGCGCCAGCAGCTTGGCCCAGATAACACAGGGTAGGGACACTGAAGCTTTCTTT. Translation: CASSLAQITQGRDTEAFF. Using reference TRBV5-1 and TRBJ1-1 for the parts outside the CDR3, the full variable domain is KAGVTQTPRYLIKTRGQQVTLSCSPISGHRSVSWYQQTPGQGLQFLFEYFSETQRNKGNFPGRFSGRQFSNSRSEMNVSTLELGDSALYLCASSLAQITQGRDTEAFFGQGTRLTVV.

The chain couples TRBV9 to TRBJ2-3; 12 nucleotides agree with TRBD2. Germline values: CDR1 SGDLS, CDR2 YYNGEE. J gave up 4 bases and V 3 bases, and 6 bases lay outside the gene matches. The CDR3 runs 16 residues. CDR3 residues: CASSGLLAGGSDTQYF. The CDR3 nucleotides are TGTGCCAGCAGCGGACTACTAGCGGGAGGATCAGATACGCAGTATTTT.

The rearrangement links TRBV9 to TRBJ2-7; TRBD1 matches 8 bases. The CDR3 loop spans 14 amino acids. Trimming removed 4 bases from V and 2 bases from J; junction bases left unmatched: 5. CDR1 is SGDLS and CDR2 is YYNGEE in the germline V gene. CDR3 residues: CASSPGQGTYEQYF. The CDR3 region has the DNA TGTGCCAGCAGCCCCGGACAGGGAACCTACGAGCAGTACTTC.

The chain links TRBV7-2 to TRBJ1-3, with 8 bases fitting TRBD1. CDR1 is SGHTA and CDR2 is FQGNSA in the germline V gene. The CDR3 is made up of 15 amino acids. With V trimmed by 0 bases and J by 4 bases, 2 bases remained unmatched. CDR3 nucleotide sequence: TGTGCCAGCAGCTTAGCGGGGGACAGGGGAAACACCATATATTTT. Protein product: CASSLAGDRGNTIYF.

J is TRBJ2-4 and V is TRBV19; D is ambiguous. Looked up from germline, CDR1 is LNHDA and CDR2 is SQIVND (reference sequence). V dropped 10 bases and J dropped 5 bases, with 15 bases sitting between them. The CDR3 totals 13 residues. CDR3 loop: CATAALSQNIQYF. In DNA, the CDR3 is TGTGCCACCGCGGCGCTGAGCCAAAACATTCAGTACTTC. The full variable domain, its missing parts supplied by reference TRBV19 and TRBJ2-4, is DGGITQSPKYLFRKEGQNVTLSCEQNLNHDAMYWYRQDPGQGLRLIYYSQIVNDFQKGDIAEGYSVSREKKESFPLTVTSAQKNPTAFYLCATAALSQNIQYFGAGTRLSVL.